This TCR beta chain was found in a study of cytomegalovirus exposure and HLA in healthy donors (dated by TCRdb to about 2017). For the study in its entirety: According to an earlier analysis of 587 of the donors, about 179 million T cells yielded roughly 100 million unique TCR beta sequences and 276 Gb of sequence data. About 300 gigabases of sequencing data and 70 million to 95 million unique TCR sequences made up an early release that covered approximately 620 HLA-typed donors. The genetic ancestry cluster associated with self-reported Caucasian donors included roughly four fifths of the approximately 400 genotyped donors. The aim of the study was to test whether cataloging public T cell receptors could identify signatures of past pathogen exposure. The study used immunosequencing to profile the T cell repertoires of 600 to 850 subjects and linked those repertoires to cytomegalovirus serostatus. A separate validation cohort of some 130 different subjects was used in addition to the approximately 700-subject first cohort. High-throughput TCR immunosequencing, statistical association of individual TCRs with disease status, and machine learning were combined to predict cytomegalovirus infection status. To study patterns of TCR occurrence, a later analysis re-analyzed previously published TCR beta repertoires from under 750 donors and added high-resolution HLA genotyping. The later analysis used no new phenotypic data to find candidate immune exposures, relying instead on TCR beta sequences and their occurrence across donors. In an earlier analysis of roughly 580 of the donors, high-throughput TCR beta sequencing was used to judge whether each TCR beta V gene segment behaved as functional or pseudogenic. Donor age, sex, ethnicity and CMV serostatus were compiled alongside the repertoire data. Genome-wide SNP genotypes for about 60% of the 666 donors were used in a later genetic analysis, which treated that subset as a discovery cohort. All discovery cohort repertoires had been generated on a single sequencing platform. Class I and class II HLA loci were covered by the typing at four-digit resolution. Typing coverage varied by locus: roughly 620-640 donors for A, B, C, DRB1 and DQB1; roughly 560 for DQA1; over 600 for DPA1; roughly 450 for DPB1. Four to six DR-DQ haplotypes were handled as single units for association and clustering, since linkage in the cohort was strong. Among roughly 400 genotyped donors of the cohort, an average of 235,054 unique TCR beta nucleotide sequences were sequenced per donor, about a sixth of them non-productive. Summary of the overall study and its limitations: When HLA alleles, especially DR and DQ, strongly co-occurred, attributing TCR associations to individual alleles was difficult. Cytomegalovirus status was reported to be diagnosed by the classifier with high specificity and sensitivity in both the original and validation cohorts. A later analysis found that HLA-associated TCR beta chains were more clonally expanded and had lower generation probabilities than equally common non-associated chains. Sequencing depth was assumed to be roughly uniform across donors in the presence/absence analyses, though that assumption may not hold. In a later analysis, several top co-occurrence clusters were reported to appear linked to parvovirus B19, influenza, CMV and Epstein-Barr virus. V-gene and J-gene trimming of TCR beta chains was associated with a missense DCLRE1C variant in a later genetic analysis, and the association was replicated in an independent cohort. Linkage disequilibrium might explain the correlated functional status among segregating V segments, but an unknown experimental factor could not be ruled out. A later analysis found that most CMV-associated TCR beta chains appeared HLA-restricted, with HLA associations seemingly driven largely by CMV exposure. A later genetic analysis reported fewer N-insertions in productive TCRs among donors in an Asian-associated ancestry cluster than the roughly 720-donor mean. An earlier analysis of approximately 530 of the donors showed that most TCR beta V segments appeared in productive rearrangements either about 87% or about 30% of the time, which broadly matched IMGT annotations. Because counts were too low, about 18 rarely observed V segments, including chromosome 9 orphons, were left out of the earlier analysis of 500 to 750 of the donors. Some IMGT-functional V segments, including TRBV6-2 and TRBV6-3, could not be told apart with the 87-base-pair reads, so those segments were excluded. A further reported finding was that TCR beta sequences accurately predicted the HLA-A and HLA-B alleles for most subjects in the first cohort. According to the authors, the approach could potentially be generalized to other disease states and immunological phenotypes. The cohort was sequenced for TCR beta chains only, and without alpha or paired-chain data the features that could be detected were limited. A later analysis found that TCR association rates varied across HLA loci, with DRB1 alleles showing the most associated TCRs and HLA-C alleles the fewest. A group of highly shared sequence variants was considered likely to be a technical artifact of the sequencing pipeline. Because HLA typing was missing for some donors at each locus, association tests included only the typed subset. Across donors, most TCR sequences were observed very rarely, whereas some public TCRs were present in many individuals. For the cohort, immune exposure information was limited to CMV serostatus. Three of the identified cytomegalovirus-associated TCR beta chains were confirmed in vitro to be specific for cytomegalovirus antigens. The study listed 150 to 200 TCR beta chains as associated with cytomegalovirus. Specific HLA alleles were associated with 15,000 to 20,000 TCR beta sequences at a false discovery rate of 0.05 in a later analysis.

In total, approximately 700 healthy bone marrow donors made up the cohort. Cohort members were all nominally healthy when sampled, although unrecorded immune exposures were likely present. The donor tested CMV seronegative, placing the donor among the 350 or so seronegative members of the cohort. Each donor provided a peripheral blood sample, and peripheral blood mononuclear cells were used for TCR beta sequencing. Genomic DNA was extracted from the blood cell samples with the Qiagen DNeasy Blood Extraction Kit. Inclusive of the bounding cysteine and phenylalanine, the CDR3 is 16 residues long. Solely the CDR3 DNA is kept, with 48 bases framed from the first base. Relative to germline, V is 5 bases shorter and J is 3 bases shorter, with 20 bases between their ends. Looking up the germline V gene (reference sequence) yields CDR1 MNHEY and CDR2 SMNVEV. Library preparation employed the immunoSEQ multiplex PCR assay. The multiplex PCR relied on a mix of 60 forward primers for TCR Vbeta segments and 13 reverse primers for TCR Jbeta segments. Amplification of the CDR3 region of rearranged TCR beta genes was performed with a multiplex PCR assay on genomic DNA. Amplified TCR beta libraries were sequenced as 87-base-pair reads on the Illumina HiSeq System. The published analysis was carried out like this. A later analysis counted about 80 million unique TCR beta chains across the approximately 700 repertoires, and 10 million to 12 million of these chains were shared by at least two donors. A nearest-neighbor algorithm error-corrected the raw reads and collapsed the reads into unique sequences, merging closely related sequences to remove PCR and sequencing errors. Alignment of CDR3 sequences to IMGT reference sequences was used to assign V, D and J gene segments. Each retained sequence needed at least a six-nucleotide match to both a V gene segment and a J gene segment. A rearrangement counted as productive if the CDR3 had no stop codons and remained in frame with V and J, and every other rearrangement counted as non-productive. CDR3 was defined by IMGT convention, running from the second conserved V-encoded cysteine to the conserved J-encoded phenylalanine. The earlier analysis of about 590 of the donors excluded sequences that lacked an unambiguous match to a single V gene segment. An earlier analysis of 587 of the donors classified V segments as functional when productive rearrangements were above 56.7% and as segregating when the standard deviation between donors was above 5%. A statistical classification framework was developed to diagnose cytomegalovirus status using the catalog of TCR beta chain sequences. A later analysis assigned V and J genes by comparing TCR nucleotide sequences with IMGT/GENE-DB human TR gene sequences. The TCRdist pipeline was used in a later analysis to assign CDR3 sequences and most-parsimonious VDJ recombination scenarios. In a later analysis, each TCR beta chain was defined by its CDR3 amino acid sequence together with its V-gene family, and reads lacking a unique V-gene family were excluded. In a later analysis, a few hundred highly shared, low-generation-probability nucleotide sequences were removed to address suspected cross-contamination and a sequencing artifact. A later analysis calculated a clonal expansion index for each public chain from normalized within-repertoire ranks of inferred template counts. A later analysis computed generation probabilities with a VDJ recombination model fitted to out-of-frame rearrangements, and checked the results against IGoR. A later analysis scored TCR-TCR, TCR-HLA and TCR-CMV co-occurrence with hypergeometric tests, applying a repertoire-size bias correction to TCR pairs. False discovery rates were estimated in a later analysis by permuting HLA or CMV assignments 20 times. In a later analysis, co-occurring TCRs were grouped using DBSCAN, with TCRdist sequence similarity added in when clustering inside HLA-allele-positive subsets. Repertoires with fewer than 30,000 or more than 120,000 public chains were left out of co-occurrence clustering, as were a handful of repertoires with anomalous nucleotide sharing. Imported from immuneACCESS, the table was reduced by TCRdb to in-frame sequences with V and J called. These copies leave out some clones; in studies compared against another copy, an unresolved V gene accounts for under half, and the cause of the remainder is not known. That table furnishes V, J and clone size, whereas the DNA furnished D and trimming. In all, the sample holds 100,000 to 150,000 clones, and around 72% of those were seen once. 3% to 4.5% of the sample comes from the top ten.

In its sample, this clone was seen once. What this receptor recognizes is not known. Base qualities are missing; no much larger clone stands one base away. The clonotype originates from a man aged 25 to 45 in good health and CMV-seronegative. Sequenced material: PBMCs. The V and J genes are TRBV27 and TRBJ2-7; the D region possibly corresponds to TRBD1 (6 bases align). Here is the DNA: TGTGCCAGCAGTGCCTGGTTGGGGGCGCGTGGCTACGAGCAGTACTTC. Its coded protein is CASSAWLGARGYEQYF.